This T cell receptor (beta chain) was identified in a study of shared clonotypes between healthy human individuals. The overall study: Each donor contributed plates that comprised three CD4 naive, three CD4 memory, two CD8 naive and one CD8 memory.

CDR3 size: 14 residues. Germline loops: CDR1 MDHEN, CDR2 SYDVKM. V lost 8 bases to trimming and J lost 0 bases, with 14 bases between them. Using immunoSEQ multiplex PCR, the repertoire was profiled, and TCRdb retains in-frame clones only, with some absent. The sample holds hundreds of thousands of clones; roughly 95% are singletons and the top ten take about 0.054%. The chain couples TRBV28 to TRBJ2-7; the D gene could be TRBD1 or TRBD2 (6 bases each). The specimen sequenced was naive CD4+ T cells sorted from blood. As for subset: CD45RA+ positively selected. The TCR was taken from a woman aged 25-40 years in good health. CDR3 in DNA: TGTGCCAGCGGAAGGGGGGTCAACTCCTACGAGCAGTACTTC. It is translated as CASGRGVNSYEQYF.